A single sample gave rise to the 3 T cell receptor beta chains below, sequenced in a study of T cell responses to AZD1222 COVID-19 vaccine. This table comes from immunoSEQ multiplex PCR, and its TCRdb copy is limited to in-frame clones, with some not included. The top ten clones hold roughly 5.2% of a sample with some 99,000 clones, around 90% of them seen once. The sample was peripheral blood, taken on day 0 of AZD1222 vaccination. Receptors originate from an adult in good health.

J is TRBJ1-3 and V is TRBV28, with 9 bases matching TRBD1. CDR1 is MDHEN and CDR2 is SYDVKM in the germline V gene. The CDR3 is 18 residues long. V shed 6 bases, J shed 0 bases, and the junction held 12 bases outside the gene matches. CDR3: CASSQTGGWGISGNTIYF. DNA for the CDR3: TGTGCCAGCAGCCAAACAGGGGGCTGGGGAATCTCTGGAAACACCATATATTTT.

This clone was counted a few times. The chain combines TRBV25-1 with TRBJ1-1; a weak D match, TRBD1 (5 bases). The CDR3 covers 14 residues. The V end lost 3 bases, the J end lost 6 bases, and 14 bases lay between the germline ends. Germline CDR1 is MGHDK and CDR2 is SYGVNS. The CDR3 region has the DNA TGTGCCAGCAGTGACACAAGACAGTATCCTGAAGCTTTCTTT. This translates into CASSDTRQYPEAFF.

The CDR3 is CASSYPGTGEAFF. Here the CDR3 DNA reads TGTGCCAGCAGTTACCCCGGGACAGGCGAAGCTTTCTTT. The chain links TRBV6-5 to TRBJ1-1; the match to TRBD1 covers 8 bases. Germline CDR1 and CDR2: MNHEY and SVGAGI. There are 13 residues in the CDR3. With V trimmed by 2 bases and J by 8 bases, 4 bases remained unmatched.